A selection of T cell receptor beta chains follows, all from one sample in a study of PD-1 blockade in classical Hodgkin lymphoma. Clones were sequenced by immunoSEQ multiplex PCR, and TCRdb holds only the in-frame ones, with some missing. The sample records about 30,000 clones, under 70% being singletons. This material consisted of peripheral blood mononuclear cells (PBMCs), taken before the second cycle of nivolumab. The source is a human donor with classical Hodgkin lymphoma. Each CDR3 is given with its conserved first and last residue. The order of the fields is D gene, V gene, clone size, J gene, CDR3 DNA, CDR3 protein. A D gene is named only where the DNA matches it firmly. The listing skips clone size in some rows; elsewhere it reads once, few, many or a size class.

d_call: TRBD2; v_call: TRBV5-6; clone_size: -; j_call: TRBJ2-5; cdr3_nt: TGTGCCAGCAGCATGCAGACTAGCGGGGGGGCCGGGGAGACCCAGTACTTC; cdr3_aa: CASSMQTSGGAGETQYF
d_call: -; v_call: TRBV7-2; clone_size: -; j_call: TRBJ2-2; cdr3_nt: TGTGCCAGCAGCTTAGGGTCCAGAACGAACACCGGGGAGCTGTTTTTT; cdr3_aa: CASSLGSRTNTGELFF
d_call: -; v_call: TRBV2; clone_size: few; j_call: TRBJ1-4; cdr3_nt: TGTGCCAGCAGTGCTGACCAAAATGAAAAACTGTTTTTT; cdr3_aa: CASSADQNEKLFF
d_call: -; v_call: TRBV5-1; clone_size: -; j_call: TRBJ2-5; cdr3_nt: TGCGCCAGCAGCTTCCAGGGCGGAGGGGAGACCCAGTACTTC; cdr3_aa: CASSFQGGGETQYF
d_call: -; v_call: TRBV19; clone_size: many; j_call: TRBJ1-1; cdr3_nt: TGTGCCAGTAGCACACTGGGCAACACTGAAGCTTTCTTT; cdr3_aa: CASSTLGNTEAFF
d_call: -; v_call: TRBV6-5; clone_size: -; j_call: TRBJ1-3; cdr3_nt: TGTGCCAGCAGTTACGAGGGAACTGGAAACACCATATATTTT; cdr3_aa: CASSYEGTGNTIYF
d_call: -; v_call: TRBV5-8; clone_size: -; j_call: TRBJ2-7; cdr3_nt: TGTGCCAGCAGCTTGGAGAACTCAGTGAGCCCCTACGAGCAGTACTTC; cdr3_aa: CASSLENSVSPYEQYF
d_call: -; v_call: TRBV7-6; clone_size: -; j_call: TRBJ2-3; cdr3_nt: TGTGCCAGCAGCCGGGACTCAGATACGCAGTATTTT; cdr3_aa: CASSRDSDTQYF
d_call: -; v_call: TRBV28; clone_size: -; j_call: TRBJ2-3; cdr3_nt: TGTGCCAGCAGCGGGAGTGAGTCCAGCGTGAGGACGTACACAGATACGCAGTATTTT; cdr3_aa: CASSGSESSVRTYTDTQYF
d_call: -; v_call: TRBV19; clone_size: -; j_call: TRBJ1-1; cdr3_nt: TGTGCCAGTAGACCGGGACCTGAAGGCACTGAAGCTTTCTTT; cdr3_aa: CASRPGPEGTEAFF
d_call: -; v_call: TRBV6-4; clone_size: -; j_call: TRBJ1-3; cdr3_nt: TGTGCCAGCAGTGGCCGGACAGCTCACTCTGGAAACACCATATATTTT; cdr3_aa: CASSGRTAHSGNTIYF
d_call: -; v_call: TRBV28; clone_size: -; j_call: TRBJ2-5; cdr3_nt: TGTGCCAGCAGTTCTGGCGGGGAAGCGCAAGAGACCCAGTACTTC; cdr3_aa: CASSSGGEAQETQYF
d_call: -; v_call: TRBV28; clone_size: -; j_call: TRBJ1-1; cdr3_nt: TGTGCCAGCAGGTGGGACACGCGGGGTGAAGCTTTCTTT; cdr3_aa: CASRWDTRGEAFF
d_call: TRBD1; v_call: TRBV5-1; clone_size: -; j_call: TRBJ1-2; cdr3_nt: TGCGCCAGCAGCCTCAACAGGGGTGGCTACACCTTC; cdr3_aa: CASSLNRGGYTF
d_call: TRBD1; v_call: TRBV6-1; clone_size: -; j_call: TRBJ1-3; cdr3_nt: TGTGCCAGCAGCCGGGACAGGGTAAACACCATATATTTT; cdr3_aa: CASSRDRVNTIYF
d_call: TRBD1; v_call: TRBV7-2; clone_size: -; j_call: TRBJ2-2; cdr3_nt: TGTGCCAGCAGGGACAGGGGGCGCCGAGGGGAGCTGTTTTTT; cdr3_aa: CASRDRGRRGELFF
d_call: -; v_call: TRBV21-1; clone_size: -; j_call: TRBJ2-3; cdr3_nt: TGTGCCAGCAGCAAAATCGATCGGACAGGGCCTGAGGTCACAGATACGCAGTATTTT; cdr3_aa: CASSKIDRTGPEVTDTQYF
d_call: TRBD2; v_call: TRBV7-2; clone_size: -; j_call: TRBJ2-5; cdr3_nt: TGTGCCAGCAGCTTAGACTCTGCGGGGGTCAAGGAGACCCAGTACTTC; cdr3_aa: CASSLDSAGVKETQYF
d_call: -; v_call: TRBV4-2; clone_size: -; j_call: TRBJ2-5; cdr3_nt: TGTGCCAGCAGCCAAGTTGGCGGGGGCCAAGACCAAGAGACCCAGTACTTC; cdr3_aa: CASSQVGGGQDQETQYF
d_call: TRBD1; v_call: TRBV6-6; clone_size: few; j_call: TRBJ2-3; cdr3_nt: TGTGCCAGCAGTCACAGGGGGACGGCCACAGATACGCAGTATTTT; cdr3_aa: CASSHRGTATDTQYF
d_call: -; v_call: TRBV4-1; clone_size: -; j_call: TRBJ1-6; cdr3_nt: TGCGCCAGCAGCCTACAGCCGCGCGATAATTCACCCCTCCACTTT; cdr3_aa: CASSLQPRDNSPLHF
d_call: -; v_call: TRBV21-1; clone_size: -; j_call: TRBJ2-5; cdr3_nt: TGTGCCAGCAGCAATGAAGGACTAGCGATTCAAGAGACCCAGTACTTC; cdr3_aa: CASSNEGLAIQETQYF
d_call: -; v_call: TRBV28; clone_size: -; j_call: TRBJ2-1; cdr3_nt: TGTGCCAGCAGTAGATTCAAGGGGCTGAGGAATGAGCAGTTCTTC; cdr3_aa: CASSRFKGLRNEQFF
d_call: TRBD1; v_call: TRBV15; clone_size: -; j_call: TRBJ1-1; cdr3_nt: TGTGCCACCAGAAATCCCCGACAGGGAGTGGTTCGAGCTTTCTTT; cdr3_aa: CATRNPRQGVVRAFF
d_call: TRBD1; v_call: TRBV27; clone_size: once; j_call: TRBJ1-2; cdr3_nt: TGTGCCAGCGGCCCCGGACAGGGGTATGAACTTAACTATGGCTACACCTTC; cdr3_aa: CASGPGQGYELNYGYTF
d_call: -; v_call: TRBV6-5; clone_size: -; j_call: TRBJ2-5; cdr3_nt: TGTGCCAGCAGTTCCTCGGGAACCCAGTACTTC; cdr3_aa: CASSSSGTQYF
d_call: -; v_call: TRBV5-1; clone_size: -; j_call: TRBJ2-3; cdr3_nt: TGCGCCAGCAGTAATCCCACAGATACGCAGTATTTT; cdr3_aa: CASSNPTDTQYF
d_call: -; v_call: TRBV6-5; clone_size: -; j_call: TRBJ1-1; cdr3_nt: TGTGCCAGCAGTATATCAGGGGCGGAGAACACTGAAGCTTTCTTT; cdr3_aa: CASSISGAENTEAFF
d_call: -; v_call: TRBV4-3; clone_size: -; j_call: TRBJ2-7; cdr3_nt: TGCGCCAGCAGCCAAGGGCGGGCAGCACCCTACGAGCAGTACTTC; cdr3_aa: CASSQGRAAPYEQYF
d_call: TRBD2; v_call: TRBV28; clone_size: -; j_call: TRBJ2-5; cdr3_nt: TGTGCCAGCCTCTATCGGGGGGGGACCCAGTACTTC; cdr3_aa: CASLYRGGTQYF
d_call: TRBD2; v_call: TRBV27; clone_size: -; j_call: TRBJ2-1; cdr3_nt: TGTGCCAGCAGTTCGGGCTTGGGGGAGCGGGGGTACAATGAGCAGTTCTTC; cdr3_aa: CASSSGLGERGYNEQFF
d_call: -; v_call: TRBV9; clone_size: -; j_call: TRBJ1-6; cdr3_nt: TGTGCCAGCAGCGGCGGGACACCCAATTCACCCCTCCACTTT; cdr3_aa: CASSGGTPNSPLHF
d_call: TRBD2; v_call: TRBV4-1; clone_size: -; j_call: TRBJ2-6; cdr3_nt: TGCGCCAGCAGCCAAGCAACTAGCGGGGTCCTCTCTGGGGCCAACATCCTGACTTTC; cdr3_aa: CASSQATSGVLSGANILTF
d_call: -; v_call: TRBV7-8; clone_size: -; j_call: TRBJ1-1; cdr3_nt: TGTGCCAGCAGTCCCTTTTTGAACACTGAAGCTTTCTTT; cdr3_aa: CASSPFLNTEAFF
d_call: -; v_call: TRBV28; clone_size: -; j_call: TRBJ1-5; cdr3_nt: TGTGCCAGCAGTTTCGACCTCCTAGGCAATCAGCCCCAGCATTTT; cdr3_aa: CASSFDLLGNQPQHF
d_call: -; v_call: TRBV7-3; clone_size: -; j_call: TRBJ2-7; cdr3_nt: TGTGCCAGCAGCCAGGGAAACGGCCACGAGCAGTACTTC; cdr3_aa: CASSQGNGHEQYF
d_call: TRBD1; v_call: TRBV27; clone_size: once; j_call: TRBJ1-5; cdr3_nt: TGTGCCAGCAGTTTAAACAGGGGTTACAATCAGTCCCAGCATTTT; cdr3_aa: CASSLNRGYNQSQHF
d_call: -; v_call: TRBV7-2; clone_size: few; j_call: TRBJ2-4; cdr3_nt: TGTGCCAGCAGCTTTTCGGGTACTGGACCCCCAAACATTCAGTACTTC; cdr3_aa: CASSFSGTGPPNIQYF
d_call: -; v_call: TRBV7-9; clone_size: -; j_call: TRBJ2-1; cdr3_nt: TGTGCCAGCAGCTTAGGGACCGTCGACAATGAGCAGTTCTTC; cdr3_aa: CASSLGTVDNEQFF
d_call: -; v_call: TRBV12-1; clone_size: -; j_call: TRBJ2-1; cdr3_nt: TGTGCCAGCAGCTCCCGTCCCCGGGATGAGCAGTTCTTC; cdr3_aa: CASSSRPRDEQFF
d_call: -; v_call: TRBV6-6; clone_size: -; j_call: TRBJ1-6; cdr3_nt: TGTGCCGGCAGCCCCACGGGAATTTCACCCCTCCACTTT; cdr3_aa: CAGSPTGISPLHF
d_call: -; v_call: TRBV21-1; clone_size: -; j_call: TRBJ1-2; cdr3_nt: TGTGCCAGCAGCAAAGGTTCGGCACTGACGAACTATGGCTACACCTTC; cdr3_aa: CASSKGSALTNYGYTF
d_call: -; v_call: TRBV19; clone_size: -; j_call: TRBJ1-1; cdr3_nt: TGTGCCAGCGGAGACGGCTGGAACACTGAAGCTTTCTTT; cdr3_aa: CASGDGWNTEAFF
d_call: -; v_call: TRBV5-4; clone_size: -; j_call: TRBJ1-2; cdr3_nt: TGTGCCAGCAGCCTCGGGGCGGGGGACTACACCTTC; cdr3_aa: CASSLGAGDYTF
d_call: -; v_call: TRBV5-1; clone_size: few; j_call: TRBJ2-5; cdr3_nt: TGCGCCAGCAGCTTGGGATATATCCAAGAGACCCAGTACTTC; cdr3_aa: CASSLGYIQETQYF
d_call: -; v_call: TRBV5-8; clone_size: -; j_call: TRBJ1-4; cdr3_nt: TGTGCCAGCAGCTTGGGGTGGGGGCAGCCTAATGAAAAACTGTTTTTT; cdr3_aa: CASSLGWGQPNEKLFF
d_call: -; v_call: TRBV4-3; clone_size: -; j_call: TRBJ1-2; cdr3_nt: TGCGCCAGCAGCCAATTAGGGGGTAACTATGGCTACACCTTC; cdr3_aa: CASSQLGGNYGYTF
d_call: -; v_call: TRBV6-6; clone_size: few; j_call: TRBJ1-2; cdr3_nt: TGTGCCAGCAGTTACCCCTATTCTAACTATGGCTACACCTTC; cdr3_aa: CASSYPYSNYGYTF
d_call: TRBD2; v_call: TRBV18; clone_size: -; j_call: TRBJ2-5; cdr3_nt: TGTGCCAGCTCATCTCGGGAGGGACAAGAGACCCAGTACTTC; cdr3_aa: CASSSREGQETQYF
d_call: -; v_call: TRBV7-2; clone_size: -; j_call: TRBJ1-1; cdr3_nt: TGTGCCAGCAGCTCCGCGGGGGTGAACACTGAAGCTTTCTTT; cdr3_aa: CASSSAGVNTEAFF